The clone carrying this TCR beta chain was detected only a few times. A library prepared for alpha chains yielded this beta chain as an off-target read; its size is of little meaning. The time point was: sample taken at primary tumor resection. Untreated early-stage non-small cell lung cancer patients, over 55 in total, were the donors. Unsorted whole RNA of tumor, nontumor lung or frozen PBMC was sequenced. The CDR3 is 16 amino acids. The V end was cut by 4 bases, the J end by 0 bases, with 15 bases between. Germline CDR1 SGHDT, CDR2 YYEEEE. One entry per CDR3 protein results from TCRdb running MiXCR on the 5' RACE reads. There are 620 or so distinct CDR3 sequences in the sample; approximately 24% occur only once, and 15% to 20% lies in the top ten. These data belong to a study of spatial heterogeneity in lung cancer.

The receptor comes from a male donor with early-stage non-small cell lung cancer. The chain combines TRBV5-6 with TRBJ2-3; possibly TRBD1 for D (5 bases). Specimen: normal lung tissue next to the tumor, collected at surgery. CDR3 nucleotide sequence: TGTGCCAGCAGCGGATTGGTGGGGCCAAGCACAGATACGCAGTATTTT. Amino acid sequence: CASSGLVGPSTDTQYF.